One sample yielded the 8 T cell receptor beta chains listed below, sequenced in a study of T-cell reconstitution after alpha-beta-depleted transplantation in children. A TCRbeta library incorporating unique molecular identifiers was prepared. TCRdb recomputed calls from the PCR reads with MiXCR, one row per CDR3 protein. The data hold some 550,000 distinct CDR3 sequences, with approximately 20% observed a single time. The material sequenced was PBMCs from the stem cell graft donor, taken from the stem cell graft. These receptors were collected from a human donor who donated a stem cell graft to a child with acute lymphoblastic leukemia.

This clonotype appeared a few times. CDR3 bases: TGTGCCAGCAGTCTTAGCCGGACAGGGGGCGATGAGCAGTTCTTC. This gives the protein CASSLSRTGGDEQFF. The V call is TRBV12-3 or TRBV12-4, the J call TRBJ2-1; TRBD1 agrees at 11 bases. CDR3 length: 15 amino acids. V dropped 5 bases and J dropped 8; count of bases not matched to a gene: 8.

V usage is TRBV7-9 and J usage is TRBJ2-1; 8 bases align to TRBD2. V lost 7 bases to trimming and J lost 10 bases; unmatched junction nucleotides: 15. From germline, CDR1 is SEHNR and CDR2 FQNEAQ (reference sequence). The CDR3 runs 15 residues. The CDR3 protein is CASTGPGLGVAEQFF. DNA of the CDR3: TGTGCCAGCACCGGACCGGGACTAGGGGTTGCGGAGCAGTTCTTC.

This chain uses TRBV7-9 with TRBJ1-1, with 7 bases fitting TRBD1. This CDR3 region has 14 residues. Germline assignment: CDR1 SEHNR and CDR2 FQNEAQ (reference sequence). V shed 5 bases, J shed 5 bases, and the junction held 8 bases outside the gene matches. This CDR3 reads CASSRTGAGTEAFF. As DNA, the CDR3 is TGTGCCAGCAGCCGTACAGGGGCAGGGACTGAAGCTTTCTTT.

The chain combines TRBV12-3 or TRBV12-4 with TRBJ2-7; 7 bases agree with TRBD1. The CDR3 length is 15 residues. The V gene end was trimmed by 5 bases and the J gene end by 2 bases; junction bases not matched to a gene: 9. CDR3 in amino acids: CASSLAGTAAYEQYF. The CDR3 coding sequence is TGTGCCAGCAGTCTCGCCGGGACAGCAGCCTACGAGCAGTACTTC.

This clonotype was observed at least ten times. This chain connects TRBV20-1 to TRBJ1-5; D gene uncertain. This CDR3 has 19 amino acids. V was shortened by 0 bases and J by 2 bases, with 23 bases between the two germline ends. CDR1 and CDR2 (germline): DFQATT, SNEGSKA (reference sequence). The CDR3 here is CSARDSLSDRKVGNQPQHF. In nucleotides, the CDR3 is TGCAGTGCTAGAGACTCCCTGTCGGATCGGAAGGTTGGCAATCAGCCCCAGCATTTT.

The rearrangement uses TRBV27 and TRBJ1-4, with D hard to call. Germline loops: CDR1 MNHEY, CDR2 SMNVEV (reference sequence). With 4 bases removed from V and 3 bases from J, the gap between germline ends came to 9 bases. The CDR3 runs 14 residues. CDR3 sequence: CASSSGLSNEKLFF. The DNA of the CDR3 is TGTGCCAGCAGTTCGGGCCTTTCTAATGAAAAACTGTTTTTT.

This clonotype has just a few counts. The chain combines TRBV6-5 with TRBJ2-7; 9 bases are shared with TRBD1. The CDR3 spans 16 residues. Germline trimming cut 2 bases from V and 6 bases from J; bases unmatched to any gene: 11. Germline V gene sequence: CDR1 MNHEY, CDR2 SVGAGI. CDR3 amino acids: CASSYPPGQGLGEQYF. The CDR3 nucleotides are TGTGCCAGCAGTTACCCGCCGGGACAGGGTCTGGGCGAGCAGTACTTC.

In its sample, this clonotype was seen a few times. The chain is built from TRBV7-3 and TRBJ2-1, with D possibly matching TRBD2 (6 bases). Germline values: CDR1 SGHTA, CDR2 FQGTGA. Between the trimmed V and J ends, which lost 4 bases and 9 bases, there was a span of 13 bases. The CDR3 covers 13 residues. Here the CDR3 DNA reads TGTGCCAGCAGCTCCGGGGGAGTTGGTGAGCAGTTCTTC. Translated: CASSSGGVGEQFF. The whole variable domain, filled in from reference TRBV7-3 and TRBJ2-1, reads GAGVSQTPSNKVTEKGKYVELRCDPISGHTALYWYRQSLGQGPEFLIYFQGTGAADDSGLPNDRFFAVRPEGSVSTLKIQRTERGDSAVYLCASSSGGVGEQFFGPGTRLTVL.